The entry below describes one T cell receptor beta chain. The antigen is not known. Post-sort purity exceeded 95% for all sorted populations. The sample originates from a study of beta chain features in type 1 diabetes. Study-level findings and limits: An over-representation of cells with high TCR expression could result from cDNA sequencing. There was no resolution here of whether HLA type influences TCRB rearrangement.

The authors reverse transcribed all of the isolated RNA, so sequencing captured expressed TCRB transcripts. Only in-frame clones appear in the TCRdb table, and some are missing; sequencing was by immunoSEQ multiplex PCR. Of roughly 230,000 clones listed, 9% to 10% are singletons. Germline values: CDR1 MNHNY, CDR2 SVGAGI (reference sequence). The V end was cut by 7 bases, the J end by 2 bases, with 14 bases between. The CDR3 runs 14 residues. Input material: naive CD4+ T cells from blood. The chain employs TRBV6-6 and TRBJ2-5; maybe TRBD2 (7 bases). The TCR originated in a woman between 18 and 30 years old in good health. The CDR3 here is CASKGGGNQETQYF. CDR3 DNA sequence: TGTGCCAGCAAGGGAGGGGGGAATCAAGAGACCCAGTACTTC.